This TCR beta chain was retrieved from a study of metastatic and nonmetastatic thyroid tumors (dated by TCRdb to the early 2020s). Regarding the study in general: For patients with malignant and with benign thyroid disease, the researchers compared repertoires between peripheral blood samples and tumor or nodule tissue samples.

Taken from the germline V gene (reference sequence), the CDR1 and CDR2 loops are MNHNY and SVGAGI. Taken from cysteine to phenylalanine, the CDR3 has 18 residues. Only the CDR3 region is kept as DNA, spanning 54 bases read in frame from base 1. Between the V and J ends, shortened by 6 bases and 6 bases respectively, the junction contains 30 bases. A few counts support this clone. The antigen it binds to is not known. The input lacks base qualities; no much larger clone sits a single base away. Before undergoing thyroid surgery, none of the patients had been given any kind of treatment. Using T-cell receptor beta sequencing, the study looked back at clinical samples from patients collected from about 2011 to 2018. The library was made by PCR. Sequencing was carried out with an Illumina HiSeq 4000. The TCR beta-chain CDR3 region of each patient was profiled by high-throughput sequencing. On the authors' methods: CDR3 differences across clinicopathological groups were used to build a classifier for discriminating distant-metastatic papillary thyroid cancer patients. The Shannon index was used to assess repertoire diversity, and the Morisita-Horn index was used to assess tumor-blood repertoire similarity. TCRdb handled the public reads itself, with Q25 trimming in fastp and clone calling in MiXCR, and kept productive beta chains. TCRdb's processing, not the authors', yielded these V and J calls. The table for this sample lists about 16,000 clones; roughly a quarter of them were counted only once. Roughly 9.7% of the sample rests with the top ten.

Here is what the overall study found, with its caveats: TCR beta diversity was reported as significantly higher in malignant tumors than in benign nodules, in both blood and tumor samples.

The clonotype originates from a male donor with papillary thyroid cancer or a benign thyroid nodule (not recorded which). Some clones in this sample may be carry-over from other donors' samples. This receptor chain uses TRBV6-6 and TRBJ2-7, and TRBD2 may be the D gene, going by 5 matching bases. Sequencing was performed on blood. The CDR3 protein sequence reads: CASRPAWGAISSLPEQYF. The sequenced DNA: TGTGCCAGCAGACCAGCTTGGGGAGCGATCAGTAGCCTTCCCGAGCAGTACTTC.